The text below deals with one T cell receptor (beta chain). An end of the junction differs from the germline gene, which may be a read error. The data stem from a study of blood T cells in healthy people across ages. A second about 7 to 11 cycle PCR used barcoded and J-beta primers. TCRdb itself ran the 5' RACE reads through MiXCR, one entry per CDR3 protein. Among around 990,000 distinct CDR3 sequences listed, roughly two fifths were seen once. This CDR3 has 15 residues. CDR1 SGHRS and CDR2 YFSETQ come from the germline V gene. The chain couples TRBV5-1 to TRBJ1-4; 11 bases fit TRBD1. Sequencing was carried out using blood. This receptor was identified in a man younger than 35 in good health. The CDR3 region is CASSSDRGLGEKQFF. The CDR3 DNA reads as TGCGCCAGCAGTTCGGACAGGGGGCTAGGTGAAAAACAGTTTTTT.